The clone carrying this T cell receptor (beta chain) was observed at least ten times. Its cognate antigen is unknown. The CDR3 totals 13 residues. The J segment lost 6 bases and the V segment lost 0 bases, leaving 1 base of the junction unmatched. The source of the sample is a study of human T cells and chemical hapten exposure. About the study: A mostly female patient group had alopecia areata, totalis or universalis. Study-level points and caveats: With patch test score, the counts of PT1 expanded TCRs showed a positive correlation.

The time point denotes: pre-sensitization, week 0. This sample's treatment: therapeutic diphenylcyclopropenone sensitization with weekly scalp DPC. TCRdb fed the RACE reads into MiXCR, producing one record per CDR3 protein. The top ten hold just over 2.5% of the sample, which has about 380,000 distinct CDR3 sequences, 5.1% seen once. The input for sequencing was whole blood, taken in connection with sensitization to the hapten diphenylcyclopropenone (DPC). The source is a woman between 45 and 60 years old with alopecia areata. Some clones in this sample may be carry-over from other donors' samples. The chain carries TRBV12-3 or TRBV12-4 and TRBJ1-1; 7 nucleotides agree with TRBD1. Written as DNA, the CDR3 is TGTGCCAGCAGTTTAGCAGACAGGGCTGAAGCTTTCTTT. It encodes CASSLADRAEAFF.